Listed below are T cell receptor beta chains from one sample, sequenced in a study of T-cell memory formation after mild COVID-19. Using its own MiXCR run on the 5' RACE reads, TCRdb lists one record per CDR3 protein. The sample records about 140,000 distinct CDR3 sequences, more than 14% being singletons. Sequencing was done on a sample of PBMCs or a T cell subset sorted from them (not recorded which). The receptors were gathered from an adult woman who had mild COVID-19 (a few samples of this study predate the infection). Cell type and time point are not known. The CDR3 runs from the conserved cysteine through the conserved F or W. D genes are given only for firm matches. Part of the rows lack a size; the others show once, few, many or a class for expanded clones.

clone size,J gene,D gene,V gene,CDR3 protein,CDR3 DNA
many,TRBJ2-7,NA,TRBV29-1,CSGVLQGSSYEQYF,TGCAGCGGGGTCCTACAGGGTTCGTCCTACGAGCAGTACTTC
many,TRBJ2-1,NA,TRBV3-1,CASSQVSSSYNEQFF,TGTGCCAGCAGCCAAGTATCGTCTTCCTACAATGAGCAGTTCTTC
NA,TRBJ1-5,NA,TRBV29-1,CSAAQGLNQPQHF,TGCAGCGCGGCACAGGGCCTCAATCAGCCCCAGCATTTT
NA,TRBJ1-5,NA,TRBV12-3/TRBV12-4,CASSFSGAYQPQHF,TGTGCCAGCAGTTTCTCGGGGGCGTATCAGCCCCAGCATTTT
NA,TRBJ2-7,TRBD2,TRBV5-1,CASSLGVAGSYEQYF,TGCGCCAGCAGCTTGGGGGTAGCGGGGTCCTACGAGCAGTACTTC
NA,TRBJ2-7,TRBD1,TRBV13,CASSSRTGLGEQYF,TGTGCCAGCAGCTCGAGGACAGGGTTGGGCGAGCAGTACTTC
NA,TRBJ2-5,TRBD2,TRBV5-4,CASTTSGSETQYF,TGTGCCAGCACGACTAGCGGGAGTGAGACCCAGTACTTC
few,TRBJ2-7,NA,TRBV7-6,CASSSLPDGTYEQYF,TGTGCCAGCAGCTCGCTTCCTGACGGCACCTACGAGCAGTACTTC
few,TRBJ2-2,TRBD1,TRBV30,CAWRNRGTGELFF,TGTGCCTGGCGAAACAGGGGAACCGGGGAGCTGTTTTTT
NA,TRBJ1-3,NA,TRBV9,CASSVAGNSGNTIYF,TGTGCCAGCAGCGTAGCTGGGAACTCTGGAAACACCATATATTTT
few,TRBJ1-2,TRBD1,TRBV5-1,CASSSNTTGAKYGYTF,TGCGCCAGCAGCTCTAACACGACAGGGGCTAAGTATGGCTACACCTTC
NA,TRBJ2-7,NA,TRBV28,CASSTNPYEQYF,TGTGCCAGCAGTACTAATCCCTACGAGCAGTACTTC
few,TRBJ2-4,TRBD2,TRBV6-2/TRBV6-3,CASSAGVAIQYF,TGTGCCAGCAGCGCGGGGGTTGCCATTCAGTACTTC
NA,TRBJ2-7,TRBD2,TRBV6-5,CASSYGVSSGTSYEQYF,TGTGCCAGCAGTTACGGTGTGTCTAGCGGAACCTCCTACGAGCAGTACTTC
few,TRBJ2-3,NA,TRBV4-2,CASSQDLAPGGGTDTQYF,TGTGCCAGCAGCCAAGATCTTGCCCCGGGCGGGGGCACAGATACGCAGTATTTT
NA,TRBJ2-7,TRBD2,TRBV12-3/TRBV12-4,CASSKPPGLVYEQYF,TGTGCCAGCAGTAAACCGCCGGGACTAGTTTACGAGCAGTACTTC
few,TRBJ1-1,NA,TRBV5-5,CASSRQWGDTEAFF,TGTGCCAGCAGCCGACAGTGGGGGGACACTGAAGCTTTCTTT
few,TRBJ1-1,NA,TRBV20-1,CSAPGFAF,TGCAGTGCGCCAGGCTTCGCGTTT
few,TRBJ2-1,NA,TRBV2,CATPKERANYNEQFF,TGTGCCACCCCGAAGGAGAGGGCGAACTACAATGAGCAGTTCTTC
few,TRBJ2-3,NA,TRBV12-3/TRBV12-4,CASSPPTRSADETDTQYF,TGTGCCAGCAGTCCCCCGACCCGATCAGCGGATGAGACAGATACGCAGTATTTT
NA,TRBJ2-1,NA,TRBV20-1,CSARGQGGYNEQFF,TGCAGTGCTAGAGGGCAGGGAGGCTACAATGAGCAGTTCTTC
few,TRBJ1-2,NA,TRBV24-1,CATSDPDAPNYGYTF,TGTGCCACCAGTGATCCCGATGCTCCTAACTATGGCTACACCTTC
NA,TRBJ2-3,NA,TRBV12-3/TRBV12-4,CASSFRQTDTQYF,TGTGCCAGCAGTTTCAGGCAGACAGATACGCAGTATTTT
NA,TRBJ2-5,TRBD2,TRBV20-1,CSARPGLGYGETQYF,TGCAGTGCTAGACCGGGACTAGGGTACGGGGAGACCCAGTACTTC
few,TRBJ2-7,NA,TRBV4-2,CASSPERLFSGYEQYF,TGTGCCAGCAGCCCGGAGAGACTTTTCTCTGGGTACGAGCAGTACTTC
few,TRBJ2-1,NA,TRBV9,CASSVVGGLVWDNEQFF,TGTGCCAGCAGCGTAGTGGGGGGGCTCGTTTGGGACAATGAGCAGTTCTTC
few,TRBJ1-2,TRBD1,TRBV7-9,CASSPPGQGHTF,TGTGCCAGCAGCCCCCCGGGACAGGGGCATACCTTC
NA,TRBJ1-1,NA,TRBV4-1,CASSRGTYPEAFF,TGCGCCAGCAGCCGGGGGACGTATCCTGAAGCTTTCTTT
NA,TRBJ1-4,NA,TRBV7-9,CASSLGSSTNEKLFF,TGTGCCAGCAGCTTAGGGTCCAGTACTAATGAAAAACTGTTTTTT
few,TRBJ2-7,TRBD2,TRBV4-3,CASSQDGRASYEQYF,TGCGCCAGCAGCCAAGACGGGAGGGCCTCCTACGAGCAGTACTTC
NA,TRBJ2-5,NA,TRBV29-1,CSVEGNQETQYF,TGCAGCGTTGAGGGGAATCAAGAGACCCAGTACTTC
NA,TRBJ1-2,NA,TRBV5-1,CASSSGGQGLNYGYTF,TGCGCCAGCAGCTCCGGAGGCCAGGGACTGAACTATGGCTACACCTTC
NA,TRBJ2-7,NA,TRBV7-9,CASSFGQIYEQYF,TGTGCCAGCAGCTTCGGGCAGATATACGAGCAGTACTTC
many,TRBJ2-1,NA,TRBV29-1,CSVGSGLEQFF,TGCAGCGTTGGCTCTGGGTTGGAGCAGTTCTTC
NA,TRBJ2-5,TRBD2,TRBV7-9,CASSSGGAETQYF,TGTGCCAGCAGCTCGGGGGGAGCGGAGACCCAGTACTTC
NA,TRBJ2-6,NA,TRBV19,CSSSLNRLSWANVLTF,TGTTCCAGTAGTTTGAATCGGCTCTCTTGGGCCAACGTCCTGACTTTC
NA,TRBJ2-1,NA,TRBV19,CASSIVAGTGYNEQFF,TGTGCCAGTAGTATAGTGGCGGGAACCGGTTACAATGAGCAGTTCTTC
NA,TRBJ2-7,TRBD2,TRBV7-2,CASSLLSPWTSGGPYEQYF,TGTGCCAGCAGCTTATTATCCCCTTGGACTAGCGGGGGCCCCTACGAGCAGTACTTC
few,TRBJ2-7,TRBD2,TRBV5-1,CASSLVTSGSRYEQYF,TGCGCCAGCAGCTTGGTAACTAGCGGGAGTAGGTACGAGCAGTACTTC
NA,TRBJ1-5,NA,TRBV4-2,CASSQVGFVGNQPQHF,TGTGCCAGCAGCCAAGTCGGGTTCGTGGGTAATCAGCCCCAGCATTTT
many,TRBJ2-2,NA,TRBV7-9,CATPPGYTGELFF,TGTGCCACCCCGCCGGGTTACACCGGGGAGCTGTTTTTT
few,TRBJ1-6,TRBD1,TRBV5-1,CASSSTTGTGNSPLHF,TGCGCCAGCAGCTCTACAACCGGGACAGGAAATTCACCCCTCCACTTT
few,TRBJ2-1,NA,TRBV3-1,CASSQDILGFEQFF,TGTGCCAGCAGCCAAGATATCTTAGGGTTTGAGCAGTTCTTC
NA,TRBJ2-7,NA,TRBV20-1,CSVLRSGEPYEQYF,TGCAGCGTTCTCCGATCTGGGGAACCCTACGAGCAGTACTTC
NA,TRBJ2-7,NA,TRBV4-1,CASSWAGLDEQYF,TGCGCCAGCAGTTGGGCAGGGCTCGACGAGCAGTACTTC